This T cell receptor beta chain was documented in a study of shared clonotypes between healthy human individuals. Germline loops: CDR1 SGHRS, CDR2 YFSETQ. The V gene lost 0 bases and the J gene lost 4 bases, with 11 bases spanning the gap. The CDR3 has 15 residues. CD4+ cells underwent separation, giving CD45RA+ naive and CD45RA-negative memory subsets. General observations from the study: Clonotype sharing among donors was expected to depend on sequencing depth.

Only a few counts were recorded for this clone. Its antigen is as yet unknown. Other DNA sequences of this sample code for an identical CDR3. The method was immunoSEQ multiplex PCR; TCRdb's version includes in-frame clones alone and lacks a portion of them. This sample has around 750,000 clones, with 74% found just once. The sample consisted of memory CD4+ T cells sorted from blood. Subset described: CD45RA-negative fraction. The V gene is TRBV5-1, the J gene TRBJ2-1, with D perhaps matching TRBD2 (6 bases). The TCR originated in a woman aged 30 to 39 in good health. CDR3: CASSLASGGYNEQFF. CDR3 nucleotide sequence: TGCGCCAGCAGCTTGGCGAGTGGGGGGTACAATGAGCAGTTCTTC.